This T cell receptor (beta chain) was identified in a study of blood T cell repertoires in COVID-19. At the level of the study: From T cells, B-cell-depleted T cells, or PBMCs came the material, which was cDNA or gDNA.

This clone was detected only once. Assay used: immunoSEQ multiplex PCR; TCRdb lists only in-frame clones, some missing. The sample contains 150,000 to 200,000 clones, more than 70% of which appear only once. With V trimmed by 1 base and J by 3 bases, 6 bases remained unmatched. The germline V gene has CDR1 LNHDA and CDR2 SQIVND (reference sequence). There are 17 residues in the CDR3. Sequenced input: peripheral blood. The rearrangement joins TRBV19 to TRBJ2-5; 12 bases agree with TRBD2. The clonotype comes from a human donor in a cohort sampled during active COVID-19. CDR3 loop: CASSIAGTSGSKETQYF. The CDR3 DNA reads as TGTGCCAGTAGTATAGCAGGGACTAGCGGGTCAAAAGAGACCCAGTACTTC.